The entry below describes one T cell receptor beta chain. This entry belongs to a study of blood T cell repertoires in COVID-19. Whole-study context: Researchers got acute and convalescent COVID-19 samples from the United States, Italy and Spain. From T cells, B-cell-depleted T cells, or PBMCs came the material, which was cDNA or gDNA.

The authors' processing: Reference gene primers were amplified, and this amplification served to estimate nucleated cell counts. Data came from immunoSEQ multiplex PCR; TCRdb stores just in-frame clones and leaves some out. That table is the source of V, J and clone size, and D and trimming were worked out from the DNA. The sample yields tens of thousands of clones, about 83% seen once. Germline-derived CDR1 and CDR2 are MDHEN and SYDVKM. V was clipped by 4 bases and J by 3 bases; unmatched bases: 5. The CDR3 is 15 amino acids. The V gene is TRBV28, the J gene TRBJ2-7; TRBD1 aligns across 11 bases. Sequenced material: peripheral blood. This receptor was obtained from a woman aged 80 or older with active or convalescent COVID-19. The CDR3: CASSYLGQGDYEQYF. The CDR3 region has the DNA TGTGCCAGCAGTTACTTGGGACAGGGGGACTACGAGCAGTACTTC.